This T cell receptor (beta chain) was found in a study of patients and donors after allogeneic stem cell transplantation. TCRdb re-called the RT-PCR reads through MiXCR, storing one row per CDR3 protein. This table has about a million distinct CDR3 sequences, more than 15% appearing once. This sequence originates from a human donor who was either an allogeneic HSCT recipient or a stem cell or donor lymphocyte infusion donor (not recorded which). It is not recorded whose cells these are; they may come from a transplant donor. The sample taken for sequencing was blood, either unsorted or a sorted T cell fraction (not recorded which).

Here the CDR3 DNA reads TGTGCTTTGGGGTGGGGACAGGGGGCAAATGGCTACACCTTC. Amino acid sequence: CALGWGQGANGYTF. The V gene is TRBV7-2, the J gene TRBJ1-2, with 12 bases that match TRBD1. Germline V gene lookup returns CDR1 SGHTA and CDR2 FQGNSA. The CDR3 is 14 residues long.